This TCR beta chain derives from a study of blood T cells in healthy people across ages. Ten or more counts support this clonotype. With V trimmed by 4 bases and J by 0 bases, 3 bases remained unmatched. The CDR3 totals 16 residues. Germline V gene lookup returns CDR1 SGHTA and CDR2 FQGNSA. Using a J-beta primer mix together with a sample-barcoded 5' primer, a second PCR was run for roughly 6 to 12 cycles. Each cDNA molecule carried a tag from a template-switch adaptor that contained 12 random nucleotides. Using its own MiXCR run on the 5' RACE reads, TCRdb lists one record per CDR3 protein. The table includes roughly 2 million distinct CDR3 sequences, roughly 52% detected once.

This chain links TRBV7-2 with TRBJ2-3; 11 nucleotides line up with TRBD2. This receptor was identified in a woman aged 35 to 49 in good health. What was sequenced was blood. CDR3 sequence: CASSSRLAGSTDTQYF. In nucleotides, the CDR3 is TGTGCCAGCAGCTCGAGACTAGCGGGAAGCACAGATACGCAGTATTTT.